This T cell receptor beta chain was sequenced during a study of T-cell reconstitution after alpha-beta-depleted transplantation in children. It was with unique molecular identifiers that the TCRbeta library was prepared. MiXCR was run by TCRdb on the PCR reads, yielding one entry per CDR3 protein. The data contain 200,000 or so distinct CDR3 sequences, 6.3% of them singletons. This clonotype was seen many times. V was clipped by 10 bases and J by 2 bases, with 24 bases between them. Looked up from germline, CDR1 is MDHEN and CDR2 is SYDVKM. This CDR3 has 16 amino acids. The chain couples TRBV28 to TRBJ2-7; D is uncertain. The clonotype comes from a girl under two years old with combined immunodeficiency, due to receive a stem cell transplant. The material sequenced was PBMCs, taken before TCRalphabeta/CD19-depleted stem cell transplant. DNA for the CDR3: TGTGCCAACCTCACCAGGTGGACCCAGGTCCCCTACGAGCAGTACTTC. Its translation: CANLTRWTQVPYEQYF.